This entry lists 13 T cell receptor beta chains sequenced from one sample in a study of T cell responses to AZD1222 COVID-19 vaccine (dated by TCRdb to the early 2020s). Receptors were amplified or captured by the immunoSEQ multiplex PCR assay. TCRdb carries this immuneACCESS record with in-frame sequences only. Its versions omit some clonotypes, under half of them owing to an unresolved V gene in the studies checked, with the rest unexplained. This sample gives 100,000 to 150,000 clones in total; nearly 95% of them show up just once. The ten largest make up 5% to 5.5% of the sample. The time point label corresponds to: baseline before first vaccination. The sample was peripheral blood, taken on day 0 of AZD1222 vaccination. Every receptor here comes from an adult in good health.

The chain uses TRBV28 and TRBJ1-5; D gene ambiguous. The V gene lost 6 bases and the J gene lost 2 bases, with 17 bases spanning the gap. The CDR3 loop spans 16 amino acids. Germline V CDR1 and CDR2: MDHEN, SYDVKM. The DNA of the CDR3 is TGTGCCAGCAGCCTAACCACGGAGTTAGGCAATCAGCCCCAGCATTTT. It encodes CASSLTTELGNQPQHF.

The rearrangement links TRBV7-2 to TRBJ2-7; the match to TRBD2 covers 7 bases. The V gene end was trimmed by 0 bases and the J gene end by 1 base; junction bases not matched to a gene: 6. The germline V gene has CDR1 SGHTA and CDR2 FQGNSA. The CDR3 is 16 amino acids. The CDR3 sequence is CASSLAGRGGSYEQYF. The DNA of the CDR3 is TGTGCCAGCAGCTTAGCGGGCCGGGGAGGGTCCTACGAGCAGTACTTC.

The chain combines TRBV27 with TRBJ1-5; the D gene is possibly TRBD1 (5 bases). Germline V lookup: CDR1 MNHEY, CDR2 SMNVEV (reference sequence). V was cut by 4 bases and J by 0 bases, with 10 bases left in between. This CDR3 spans 15 amino acids. The CDR3 DNA follows: TGTGCCAGCAGTTGGGACGGGCATAGCAATCAGCCCCAGCATTTT. This codes for CASSWDGHSNQPQHF.

V usage is TRBV29-1 and J usage is TRBJ1-2; 9 bases match TRBD1. There are 18 residues in the CDR3. Germline trimming cut 6 bases from V and 3 bases from J; bases unmatched to any gene: 20. Germline loops: CDR1 SQVTM, CDR2 ANQGSEA. The CDR3 reads CSVGTYGTGSPSDYGYTF. For the CDR3, the DNA is TGCAGCGTCGGAACCTACGGGACAGGGTCACCATCTGACTATGGCTACACCTTC.

The chain is built from TRBV5-1 and TRBJ1-1; D remains ambiguous. CDR1 and CDR2 from the germline V gene are SGHRS and YFSETQ. The CDR3 spans 14 residues. V was pared by 0 bases and J by 8 bases, with 14 bases between. CDR3 nucleotide sequence: TGCGCCAGCAGCTTGGAGGAACCATCGGGAGAAGCTTTCTTT. It is translated as CASSLEEPSGEAFF.

The J gene is TRBJ2-3, the V gene TRBV6-2 or TRBV6-3; D gene ambiguous. Trimming removed 2 bases at V and 3 bases at J, with 9 bases between. There are 14 residues in the CDR3. CDR1 is MNHEY, CDR2 SVGEGT, per germline. CDR3 DNA sequence: TGTGCCAGCAGTTACCCCGCCGTGACAGATACGCAGTATTTT. Residues: CASSYPAVTDTQYF.

The chain couples TRBV25-1 to TRBJ2-2, with D perhaps TRBD2 (6 bases). V was trimmed by 6 bases and J by 4 bases, leaving 12 bases between them. The CDR3 is 14 amino acids. The germline gives CDR1 MGHDK, CDR2 SYGVNS. CDR3: CASRKNGGTGELFF. In nucleotides, the CDR3 is TGTGCCAGCAGGAAGAACGGGGGCACCGGGGAGCTGTTTTTT.

The chain has TRBV11-2 and TRBJ2-2, with unresolved D. Trimming removed 3 bases from V and 7 bases from J, with 6 bases in between. The CDR3 has 12 residues. Germline V gene data show CDR1 as SGHAT and CDR2 as FQNNGV. The CDR3 loop reads CASSFPGGELFF. Here the CDR3 DNA reads TGTGCCAGCAGCTTCCCGGGCGGGGAGCTGTTTTTT.

This chain uses TRBV19 with TRBJ2-1; no clear D gene. The CDR3 has 15 residues. The germline V and J ends were trimmed by 3 bases and 3 bases, with 12 bases remaining between them. Germline CDR1 is LNHDA and CDR2 is SQIVND (reference sequence). The CDR3 protein is CASSIDTDGYNEQFF. The CDR3 DNA sequence: TGTGCCAGTAGTATCGATACGGACGGCTACAATGAGCAGTTCTTC.

This rearrangement joins TRBV5-1 to TRBJ2-3; TRBD1 is a possible D gene (6 bases). The V gene's germline CDR1 is SGHRS and CDR2 YFSETQ. The CDR3 totals 16 residues. Trimming removed 0 bases at V and 2 bases at J, with 13 bases between. Written as DNA, the CDR3 is TGCGCCAGCAGCTTGGCCATACGGACAGCCACAGATACGCAGTATTTT. The encoded protein is CASSLAIRTATDTQYF.

This chain links TRBV27 with TRBJ2-2, with D uncertain. Germline-derived CDR1 and CDR2 are MNHEY and SMNVEV (reference sequence). Between the trimmed V and J ends, which lost 1 base and 5 bases, there was a span of 11 bases. The CDR3 totals 15 residues. CDR3 bases: TGTGCCAGCAGTTTATTCCACTTCAAAACCGGGGAGCTGTTTTTT. Its protein is CASSLFHFKTGELFF.

The rearrangement joins TRBV27 to TRBJ1-1; TRBD1 matches at 8 bases. This CDR3 is built from 17 residues. CDR1 is MNHEY, CDR2 SMNVEV, per germline (reference sequence). V was pared by 3 bases and J by 0 bases, with 9 bases of the junction left unmatched. CDR3 DNA sequence: TGTGCCAGCAGTTTGGGAGGACAGGGATCAATGAACACTGAAGCTTTCTTT. It yields the protein CASSLGGQGSMNTEAFF.

The chain recombines TRBV20-1 with TRBJ1-4, with 7 bases matching TRBD1. The CDR3 has 11 residues. Germline CDR1 is DFQATT and CDR2 is SNEGSKA (reference sequence). The trim removed 5 bases at V and 8 bases at J, leaving 2 bases unmatched. The CDR3 is CSAEDREKLFF. CDR3 bases: TGCAGTGCTGAGGACAGGGAAAAACTGTTTTTT.